This T cell receptor beta chain was sequenced in a study of TIL therapy for anti-PD-1-resistant metastatic lung cancer. Study in general: Tumors had a median PD-L1 proportion score of about 6%.

Documented time point: pre-treatment sample, taken before nivolumab and TIL therapy. Tumor tissue came from excised metastases, mostly pleural nodules or supraclavicular lymph nodes. Patients then received nivolumab; progressors got lymphodepletion, TIL and IL-2. CDR1 SGHVS and CDR2 FNYEAQ come from the germline V gene. Trimming removed 0 bases at V and 8 bases at J, with 8 bases between. The CDR3 has 14 amino acids. Sequencing used immunoSEQ v3. Sequencing used immunoSEQ multiplex PCR; TCRdb keeps in-frame clones, though not all of them. The table includes 6,500 to 9,000 clones, just under 75% detected once. Findings and limits, study-wide: This highly selected cohort may not generalize to typical lung cancer patients. Many TIL product clones were absent from baseline tumor, suggesting clonal contraction.

This clone was seen only a few times. Its antigen is undetermined. This sequence was found in a person aged 25 to 85 with non-small cell lung cancer. The sample consisted of tumor tissue, taken at baseline. The V gene is TRBV7-6, the J gene TRBJ1-6; D gene ambiguous. This CDR3 reads CASSLAPGDSPLHF. The CDR3 region has the DNA TGTGCCAGCAGCTTAGCGCCGGGAGATTCACCCCTCCACTTT. The full variable domain, rest sourced from reference TRBV7-6 and TRBJ1-6, is GAGVSQSPRYKVTKRGQDVALRCDPISGHVSLYWYRQALGQGPEFLTYFNYEAQQDKSGLPNDRFSAERPEGSISTLTIQRTEQRDSAMYRCASSLAPGDSPLHFGNGTRLTVT.